The following is a T cell receptor (beta chain) sequence with its context. Its antigen remains unidentified. No base quality information exists; no much larger clone differs at one position. Based on the germline V gene (reference sequence), the CDR1 and CDR2 sequences are DFQATT and SNEGSKA. The CDR3 numbers 13 residues from cysteine through phenylalanine. The sequence is cut down to CDR3 DNA, 39 bases in frame from base 1. Germline trimming: 6 bases from V, 3 bases from J; junction bases outside gene matches: 5. These data originate in a study of yellow fever vaccine responses in identical twins (dated 2018 in TCRdb). About the investigation overall: In identical twins, the study followed T cell clones that responded to the vaccine with precision.

The paper as a whole reports these results and caveats: The authors reported that the T cell response to vaccination in identical twins appeared partly convergent and partly personalized.

Receptors were amplified or captured by RT-PCR. The instrument was an Illumina HiSeq 2500. TCRdb reran the public reads through fastp at Q25 and MiXCR, keeping productive beta chains. Every entry covers one CDR3 protein and lists the most common genes and DNA from its rows. This sample has some 20,000 distinct CDR3 sequences in its table, and 55% to 70% of those were observed once. The top ten clones comprise around 2% of the sample. The source of this sequence is a woman aged 18-30 years who received the yellow fever vaccine. Donor details come from another sample of the same person, matched by shared clones. The specimen comprised T cells from blood (PBMCs), unsorted or a sorted subset (not recorded which), sampled before or after yellow fever vaccination (not recorded which). The chain links TRBV20-1 with TRBJ2-7; the junction holds 10 bases that match TRBD2. The nucleotide sequence reads TGCAGTGCGCGTTCTAGCGGGAGCTACGAGCAGTACTTC. The resulting protein is CSARSSGSYEQYF.